This T cell receptor beta chain was sequenced during a study of OX40 agonist ivuxolimab in advanced cancers. The study in broad terms: Ivuxolimab, which targeted the costimulatory receptor OX40 (CD134), was an agonistic, fully human IgG2 monoclonal antibody. Intravenous ivuxolimab was administered to patients every 2 weeks at six dose levels: 0.01, 0.1, 0.3, 1.5, 3 and 10 mg/kg. Among the 52 dose-escalation patients, around 19 had hepatocellular carcinoma, about 15 melanoma, 9 renal cell carcinoma and 9 head and neck cancer. A male proportion of around 83% and a mean age of approximately 62 years, ranging from roughly 20 to 80, were recorded for the dose-escalation cohort. Prior anti-PD-1, anti-PD-L1 or anti-CTLA-4 therapy was permitted, and 40% of dose-escalation patients had received checkpoint inhibitors. Partial responses were achieved by three dose-escalation patients, of whom one had hepatocellular carcinoma and two had cutaneous melanoma. The point of sequencing TCRbeta in the periphery was to test whether ivuxolimab changed TCR sequence diversity and drove clonal T-cell expansion. The paper covers the monotherapy dose-escalation part of the phase I ivuxolimab trial, which included N of about 50 patients. The investigation overall reported the following: Low levels of normalized T-cell clonal expansion were also seen in some nonresponding patients. Which antigens the clonally expanded peripheral T cells were specific for was not determined. In the 0.1-3.0 mg/kg groups, partial responders were among the patients with the lowest normalized peripheral clonal expansion, particularly in CD8+ T cells. After ivuxolimab, CD8+ T cells had more expanded clones than CD4+ T cells on average. At doses from 0.1 to 3.0 mg/kg, clonal expansion was seen in both CD4+ and CD8+ blood T cells between baseline and week 6.

With regard to this clone: No cognate antigen has been identified for it. Base qualities are not at hand, and no much larger clone is one base apart.

Genomic DNA was isolated from the sorted cells so that the TCRbeta CDR3 region could be sequenced. The immunoSEQ Assay was used to sequence the TCRbeta CDR3 regions. Held by TCRdb, this immuneACCESS table contains in-frame sequences only and omits some clones. Under half of the omission traces to an unresolved V gene where checked; the cause of the rest is unknown. Present in this sample are 70,000 or so clones, roughly nine tenths of which were seen just once. The top ten hold under 10% of the sample. The trial excluded patients who had a history of autoimmune disease or who were on systemic immunosuppression. Peripheral blood for TCR sequencing was drawn from every dose cohort at baseline, at cycle 4 day 1 and at cycle 7 day 1. Samples came from an open-label, multicenter, first-in-human phase I dose-escalation trial of ivuxolimab. Adults with locally advanced or metastatic head and neck squamous cell, hepatocellular, melanoma or renal cell carcinoma were enrolled in the trial. Before TCR sequencing, CD4+ and CD8+ T cells were separately sorted from peripheral blood.

The receptor's source is an adult with an advanced solid tumor such as melanoma, head and neck, liver or kidney cancer. The sample in question was CD4+ or CD8+ T cells sorted from blood, obtained in a trial of the OX40 agonist ivuxolimab.

For the CDR3, the sequence is CSVSGLGPTDTQYF. The nucleotides read TGCAGCGTCTCAGGGCTTGGGCCCACAGATACGCAGTATTTT. The chain is encoded by TRBV29-1 joined to TRBJ2-3, with TRBD1 as a weak D call on 5 bases. In the germline V gene, CDR1 corresponds to SQVTM and CDR2 to ANQGSEA. Trimming takes 6 bases from V and 2 bases from J, and the germline ends sit 15 bases apart. Counted from cysteine to phenylalanine, this CDR3 has 14 amino acids. Solely the CDR3 DNA is kept, with 42 bases framed from the first base.